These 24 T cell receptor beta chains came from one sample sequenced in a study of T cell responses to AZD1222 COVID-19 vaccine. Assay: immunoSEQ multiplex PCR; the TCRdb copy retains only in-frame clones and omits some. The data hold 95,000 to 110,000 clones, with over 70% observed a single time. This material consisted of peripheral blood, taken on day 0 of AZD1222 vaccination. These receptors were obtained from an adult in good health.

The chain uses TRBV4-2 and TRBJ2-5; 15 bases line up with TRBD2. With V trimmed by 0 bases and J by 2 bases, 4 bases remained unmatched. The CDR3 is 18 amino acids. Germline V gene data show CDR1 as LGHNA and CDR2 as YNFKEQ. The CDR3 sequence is CASSQEGLAGGLQETQYF. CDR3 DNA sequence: TGTGCCAGCAGCCAAGAGGGACTAGCGGGGGGCCTACAAGAGACCCAGTACTTC.

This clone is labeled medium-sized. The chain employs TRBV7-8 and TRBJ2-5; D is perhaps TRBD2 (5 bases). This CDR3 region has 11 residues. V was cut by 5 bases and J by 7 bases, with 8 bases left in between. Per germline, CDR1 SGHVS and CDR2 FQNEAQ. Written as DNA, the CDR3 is TGTGCCAGCAGCCCCGAGGGGACCCAGTACTTC. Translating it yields CASSPEGTQYF. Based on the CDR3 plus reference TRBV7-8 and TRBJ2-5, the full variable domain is GAGVSQSPRYKVAKRGQDVALRCDPISGHVSLFWYQQALGQGPEFLTYFQNEAQLDKSGLPSDRFFAERPEGSVSTLKIQRTQQEDSAVYLCASSPEGTQYFGPGTRLLVL.

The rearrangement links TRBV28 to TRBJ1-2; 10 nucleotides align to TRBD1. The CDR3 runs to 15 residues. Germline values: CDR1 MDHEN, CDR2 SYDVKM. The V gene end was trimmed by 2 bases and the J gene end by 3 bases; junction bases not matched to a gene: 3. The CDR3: CASSLTGQGYYGYTF. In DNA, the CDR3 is TGTGCCAGCAGTTTAACGGGACAGGGGTACTATGGCTACACCTTC.

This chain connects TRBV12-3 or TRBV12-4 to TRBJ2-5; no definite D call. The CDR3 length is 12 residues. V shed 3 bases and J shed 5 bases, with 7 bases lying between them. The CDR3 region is CASSLYSETQYF. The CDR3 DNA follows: TGTGCCAGCAGTTTGTACAGTGAGACCCAGTACTTC.

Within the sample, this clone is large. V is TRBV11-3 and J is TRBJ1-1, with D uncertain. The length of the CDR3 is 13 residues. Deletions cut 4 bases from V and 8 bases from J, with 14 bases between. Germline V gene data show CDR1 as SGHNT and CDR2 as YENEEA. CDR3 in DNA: TGTGCCAGCAGCTCTGGAGTGGGCCACGAAGCTTTCTTT. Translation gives CASSSGVGHEAFF.

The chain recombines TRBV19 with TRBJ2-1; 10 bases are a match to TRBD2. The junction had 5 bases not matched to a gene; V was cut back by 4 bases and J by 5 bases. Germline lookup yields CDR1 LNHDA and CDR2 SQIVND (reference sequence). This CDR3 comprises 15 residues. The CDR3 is CASSTGTSAHNEQFF. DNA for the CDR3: TGTGCCAGTAGTACCGGGACTAGCGCCCACAATGAGCAGTTCTTC.

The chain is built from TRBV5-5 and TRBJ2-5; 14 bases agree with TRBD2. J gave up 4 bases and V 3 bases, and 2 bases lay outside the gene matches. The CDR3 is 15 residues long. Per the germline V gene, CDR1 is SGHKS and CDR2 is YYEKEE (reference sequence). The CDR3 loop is CASSSGLAGVETQYF. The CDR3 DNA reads TGTGCCAGCAGCTCGGGACTAGCGGGGGTAGAGACCCAGTACTTC.

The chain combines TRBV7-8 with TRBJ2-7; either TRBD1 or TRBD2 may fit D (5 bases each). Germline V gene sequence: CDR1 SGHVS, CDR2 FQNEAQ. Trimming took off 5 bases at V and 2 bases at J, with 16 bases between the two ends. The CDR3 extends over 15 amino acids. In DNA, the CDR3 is TGTGCCAGCAGCCCAGGGAGAGAATCCACCTACGAGCAGTACTTC. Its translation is CASSPGRESTYEQYF.

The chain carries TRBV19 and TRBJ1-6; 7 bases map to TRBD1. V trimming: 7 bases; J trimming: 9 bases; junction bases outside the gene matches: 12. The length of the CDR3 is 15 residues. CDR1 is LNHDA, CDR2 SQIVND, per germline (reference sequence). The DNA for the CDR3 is TGTGCCAGTAAAGACAGGGTACTAGCCACTTCACCCCTCCACTTT. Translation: CASKDRVLATSPLHF.

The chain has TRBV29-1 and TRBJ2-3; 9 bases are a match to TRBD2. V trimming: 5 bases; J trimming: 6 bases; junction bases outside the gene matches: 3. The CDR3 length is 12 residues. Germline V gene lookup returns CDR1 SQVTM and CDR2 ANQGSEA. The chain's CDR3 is CSVRTSADTQYF. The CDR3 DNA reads TGCAGCGTTAGGACTAGCGCCGATACGCAGTATTTT.

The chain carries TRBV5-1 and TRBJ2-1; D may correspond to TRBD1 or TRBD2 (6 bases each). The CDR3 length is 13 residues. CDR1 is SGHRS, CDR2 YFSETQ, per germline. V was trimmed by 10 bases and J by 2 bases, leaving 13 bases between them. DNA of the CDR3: TGCGCCCTGGAGGGGGTTGCCTACAATGAGCAGTTCTTC. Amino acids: CALEGVAYNEQFF.

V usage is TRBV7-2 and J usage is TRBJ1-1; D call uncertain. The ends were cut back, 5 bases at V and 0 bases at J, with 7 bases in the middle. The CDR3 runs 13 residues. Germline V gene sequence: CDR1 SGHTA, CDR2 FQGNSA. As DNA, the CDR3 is TGTGCCAGCAGCCCAAACATGAACACTGAAGCTTTCTTT. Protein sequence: CASSPNMNTEAFF.

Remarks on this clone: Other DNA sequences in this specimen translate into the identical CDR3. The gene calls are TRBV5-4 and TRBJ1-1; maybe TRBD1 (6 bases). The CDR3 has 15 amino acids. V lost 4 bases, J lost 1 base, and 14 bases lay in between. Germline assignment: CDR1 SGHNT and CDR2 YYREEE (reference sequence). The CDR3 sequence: CASSLGQQSNTEAFF. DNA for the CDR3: TGTGCCAGCAGCCTCGGACAGCAATCGAACACTGAAGCTTTCTTT.

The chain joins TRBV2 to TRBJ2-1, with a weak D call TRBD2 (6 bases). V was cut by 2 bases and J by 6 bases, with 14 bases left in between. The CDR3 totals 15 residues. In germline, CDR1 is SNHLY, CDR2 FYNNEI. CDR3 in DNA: TGTGCCAGCAGTGAACCCGGGAGTGCGTCCAATGAGCAGTTCTTC. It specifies CASSEPGSASNEQFF.

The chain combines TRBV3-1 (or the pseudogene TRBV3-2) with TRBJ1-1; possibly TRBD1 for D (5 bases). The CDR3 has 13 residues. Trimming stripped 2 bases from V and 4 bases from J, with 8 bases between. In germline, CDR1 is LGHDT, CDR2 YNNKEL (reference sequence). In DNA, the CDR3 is TGTGCCAGCAGCCAAAGGGGAGGCACTGAAGCTTTCTTT. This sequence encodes CASSQRGGTEAFF.

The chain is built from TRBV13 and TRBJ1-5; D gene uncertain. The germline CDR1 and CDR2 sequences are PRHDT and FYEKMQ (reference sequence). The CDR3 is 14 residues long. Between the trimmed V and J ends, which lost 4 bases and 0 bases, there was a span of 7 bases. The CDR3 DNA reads TGTGCCAGCAGCTCCACAGATAGCAATCAGCCCCAGCATTTT. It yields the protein CASSSTDSNQPQHF.

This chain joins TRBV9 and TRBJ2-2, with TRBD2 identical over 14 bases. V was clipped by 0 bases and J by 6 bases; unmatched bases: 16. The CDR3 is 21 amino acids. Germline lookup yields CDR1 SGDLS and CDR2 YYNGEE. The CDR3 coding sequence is TGTGCCAGCAGCGTAGCTCGATCCGGGACTAGCGGGAGTAGTCGGGCCGGGGAGCTGTTTTTT. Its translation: CASSVARSGTSGSSRAGELFF.

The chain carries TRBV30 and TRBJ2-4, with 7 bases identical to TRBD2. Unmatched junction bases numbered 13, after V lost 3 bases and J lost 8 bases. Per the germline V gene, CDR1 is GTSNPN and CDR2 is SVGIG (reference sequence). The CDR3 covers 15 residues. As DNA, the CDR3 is TGTGCCTGGAGGAAGGGCTGGGAGGGTAGACACATTCAGTACTTC. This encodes CAWRKGWEGRHIQYF.

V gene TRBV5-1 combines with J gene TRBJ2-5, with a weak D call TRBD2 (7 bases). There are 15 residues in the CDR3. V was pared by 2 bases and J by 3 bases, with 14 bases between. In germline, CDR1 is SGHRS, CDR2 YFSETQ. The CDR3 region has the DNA TGCGCCAGCAGCTTTTCGGGGGGCGCGGAAGAGACCCAGTACTTC. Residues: CASSFSGGAEETQYF.

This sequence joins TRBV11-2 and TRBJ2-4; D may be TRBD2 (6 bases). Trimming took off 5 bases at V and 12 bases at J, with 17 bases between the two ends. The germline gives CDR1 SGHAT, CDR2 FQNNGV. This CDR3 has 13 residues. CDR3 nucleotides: TGTGCCAGCAGCCAGATCCCGGGACTCAATCAGTACTTC. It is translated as CASSQIPGLNQYF. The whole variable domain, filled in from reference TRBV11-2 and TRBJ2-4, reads EAGVAQSPRYKIIEKRQSVAFWCNPISGHATLYWYQQILGQGPKLLIQFQNNGVVDDSQLPKDRFSAERLKGVDSTLKIQPAKLEDSAVYLCASSQIPGLNQYFGAGTRLSVL.

CDR3 nucleotide sequence: TGCGCCAGCAGGGCTCAGGGAGGGAATGAGCAGTTCTTC. Translation gives CASRAQGGNEQFF. The chain joins TRBV10-1 to TRBJ2-1, with 7 bases fitting TRBD2. This CDR3 is 13 amino acids long. The germline V gene encodes CDR1 WNHNN and CDR2 SYGVQD (reference sequence). J gave up 7 bases and V 6 bases, and 6 bases lay outside the gene matches.

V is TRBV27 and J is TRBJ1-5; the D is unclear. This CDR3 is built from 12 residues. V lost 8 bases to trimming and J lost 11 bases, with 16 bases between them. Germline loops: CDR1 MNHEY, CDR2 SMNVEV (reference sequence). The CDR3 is CASLAQHGAQHF. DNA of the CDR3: TGTGCCAGCCTTGCCCAACACGGGGCCCAGCATTTT.

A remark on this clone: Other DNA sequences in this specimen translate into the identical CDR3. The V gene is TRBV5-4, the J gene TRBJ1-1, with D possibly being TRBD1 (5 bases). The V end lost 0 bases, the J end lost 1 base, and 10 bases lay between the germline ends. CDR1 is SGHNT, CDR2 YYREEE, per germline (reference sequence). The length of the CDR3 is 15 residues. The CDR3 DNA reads TGTGCCAGCAGCTTGGCCGGGGGAGGGAACACTGAAGCTTTCTTT. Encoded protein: CASSLAGGGNTEAFF. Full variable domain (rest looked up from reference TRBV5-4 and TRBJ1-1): ETGVTQSPTHLIKTRGQQVTLRCSSQSGHNTVSWYQQALGQGPQFIFQYYREEENGRGNFPPRFSGLQFPNYSSELNVNALELDDSALYLCASSLAGGGNTEAFFGQGTRLTVV.

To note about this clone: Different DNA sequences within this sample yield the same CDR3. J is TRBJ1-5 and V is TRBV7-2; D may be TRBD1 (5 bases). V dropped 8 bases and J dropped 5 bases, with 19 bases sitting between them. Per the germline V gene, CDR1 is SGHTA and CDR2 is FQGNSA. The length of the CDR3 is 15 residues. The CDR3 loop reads CASAQRGRTYQPQHF. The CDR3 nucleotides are TGTGCCAGCGCCCAGCGGGGCAGGACTTATCAGCCCCAGCATTTT.